The 11 T cell receptor beta chains listed next were all sequenced from one sample in a study of T-cell memory formation after mild COVID-19. Each CDR3 protein is one row after TCRdb ran MiXCR on the 5' RACE reads. The sample yields about 150,000 distinct CDR3 sequences, about 19% seen once. The sequencing input was PBMCs or a T cell subset sorted from them (not recorded which). These receptors all stem from an adult woman who had mild COVID-19 (a few samples of this study predate the infection). Cell type and time point are not known.

This clonotype was detected only a few times. The V gene is TRBV4-1, the J gene TRBJ2-5, with 9 bases lining up with TRBD2. With V trimmed by 0 bases and J by 2 bases, 13 bases remained unmatched. Germline V lookup: CDR1 MGHRA, CDR2 YSYEKL. The CDR3 covers 19 residues. Here the CDR3 reads CASSQEGGRRGGRQETQYF. CDR3 DNA sequence: TGCGCCAGCAGCCAAGAAGGGGGCCGGCGGGGGGGCCGGCAAGAGACCCAGTACTTC.

The rearrangement links TRBV5-4 to TRBJ2-3; weak D call: TRBD2 (5 bases). Trimming pared 5 bases from V and 4 bases from J, leaving 14 bases between. Germline V lookup: CDR1 SGHNT, CDR2 YYREEE (reference sequence). The CDR3 spans 14 residues. The CDR3 coding sequence is TGTGCCAGCAGTGGACGGGATGGGGCAGATACGCAGTATTTT. Translation gives CASSGRDGADTQYF.

This clonotype was seen only a few times. This chain uses TRBV7-4 with TRBJ1-5, with 10 nucleotides matching TRBD1. CDR3 length: 17 amino acids. CDR1 is SGHVT, CDR2 SQSDAQ, per germline. V dropped 1 base and J dropped 6; count of bases not matched to a gene: 9. The CDR3 here is CASSLGVGQGKSQPQHF. For the CDR3, the DNA is TGTGCCAGCAGCTTAGGTGTGGGACAGGGGAAAAGTCAGCCCCAGCATTTT.

The chain uses TRBV24-1 and TRBJ2-1; D unresolved. Germline loops: CDR1 KGHDR, CDR2 SFDVKD. Trimming cost V 2 bases and J 9 bases, with 7 bases left between them. This CDR3 region has 12 residues. In DNA, the CDR3 is TGTGCCACCAGTGATTCCTGGAGTGAGCAGTTCTTC. Translation: CATSDSWSEQFF.

The chain joins TRBV7-9 to TRBJ2-7; 7 bases agree with TRBD2. The CDR3 is made up of 15 amino acids. Trimming at V came to 5 bases and at J to 4 bases, leaving 11 bases not matched to a gene. Germline lookup yields CDR1 SEHNR and CDR2 FQNEAQ (reference sequence). Here the CDR3 DNA reads TGTGCCAGCAGCGCGACTGGACTAGTTCGGTACGAGCAGTACTTC. It yields the protein CASSATGLVRYEQYF.

There are a few counts of this clonotype. This chain links TRBV28 with TRBJ2-1; 9 bases match TRBD2. Germline CDR1 is MDHEN and CDR2 is SYDVKM. This CDR3 spans 15 amino acids. With V trimmed by 4 bases and J by 3 bases, 4 bases remained unmatched. The chain's CDR3 is CASSYYSGGYNEQFF. In nucleotides, the CDR3 is TGTGCCAGCAGTTACTATAGCGGGGGCTACAATGAGCAGTTCTTC.

The chain recombines TRBV20-1 with TRBJ2-7; no clear D gene. There are 10 residues in the CDR3. Trimming took 3 bases from V and 6 from J, leaving 6 bases between them. From germline, CDR1 is DFQATT and CDR2 SNEGSKA (reference sequence). The CDR3 region is CSASCREQYF. CDR3 sequence (DNA): TGCAGTGCTAGTTGCCGCGAGCAGTACTTC.

The V call is TRBV6-5, the J call TRBJ2-3; 12 positions agree with TRBD2. J was trimmed by 11 bases and V by 6 bases; bases with no gene match: 15. The germline gives CDR1 MNHEY, CDR2 SVGAGI. The CDR3 length is 16 residues. CDR3 region: CASRSHDLAGGSKQYF. Written as DNA, the CDR3 is TGTGCCAGCAGGAGCCACGATCTAGCGGGGGGGAGCAAGCAGTATTTT.

This clonotype was detected only a few times. CDR3 in amino acids: CSASKGADTEAFF. In DNA form, the CDR3 reads TGCAGTGCTAGCAAGGGGGCCGACACTGAAGCTTTCTTT. The chain links TRBV20-1 to TRBJ1-1; TRBD1 matches at 7 bases. This CDR3 has 13 amino acids. The germline CDR1 and CDR2 sequences are DFQATT and SNEGSKA (reference sequence). The J segment lost 3 bases and the V segment lost 3 bases, leaving 4 bases of the junction unmatched.

The J gene is TRBJ2-5, the V gene TRBV24-1, with 13 bases that match TRBD2. V lost 9 bases, J lost 5 bases, and 2 bases stayed unmatched. CDR3 length: 13 residues. Looked up from germline, CDR1 is KGHDR and CDR2 is SFDVKD. The CDR3 DNA sequence: TGTGCCACCGGACTAGCGGGAGTGGAGACCCAGTACTTC. The encoded protein is CATGLAGVETQYF.

The sample holds a few counts of this clonotype. This chain connects TRBV20-1 to TRBJ2-5, with 9 bases fitting TRBD2. The trim removed 4 bases at V and 2 bases at J, leaving 17 bases unmatched. CDR1 is DFQATT, CDR2 SNEGSKA, per germline (reference sequence). This CDR3 is 18 amino acids long. For the CDR3, the DNA is TGCAGTGCTATGCGGGGACGAAGACTAGCGGCCTTTCAAGAGACCCAGTACTTC. This translates into CSAMRGRRLAAFQETQYF.